The 14 T cell receptor beta chains in this list originate from one sample, sequenced in a study of cytomegalovirus exposure and HLA in healthy donors. Vbeta (60) and Jbeta (13) primers were used in the PCR. Clones were sequenced by immunoSEQ multiplex PCR, and TCRdb holds only the in-frame ones, with some missing. Of 95,000 or so clones listed, roughly 79% are singletons. The sample was PBMCs. The receptors were gathered from a woman between 70 and 85 years old in good health and CMV-seropositive.

This chain links TRBV15 with TRBJ1-4; TRBD1 aligns across 7 bases. Germline trimming cut 0 bases from V and 0 bases from J; bases unmatched to any gene: 7. Germline lookup yields CDR1 LNHNV and CDR2 YYDKDF (reference sequence). This CDR3 comprises 18 residues. CDR3 amino acids: CATSRDRQGGATNEKLFF. The CDR3 coding sequence is TGTGCCACCAGCAGAGATAGACAGGGTGGGGCAACTAATGAAAAACTGTTTTTT.

V usage is TRBV4-3 and J usage is TRBJ2-1, with 10 bases identical to TRBD2. The CDR3 runs 16 residues. The J segment lost 7 bases and the V segment lost 1 base, leaving 7 bases of the junction unmatched. In germline, CDR1 is LGHNA, CDR2 YSLEER. The CDR3 DNA is TGCGCCAGCAGCCAAGTAGGGACTAGCGAGCATAATGAGCAGTTCTTC. This translates into CASSQVGTSEHNEQFF.

The V and J genes are TRBV14 and TRBJ1-2, with 7 bases aligning to TRBD1. V was clipped by 6 bases and J by 7 bases; unmatched bases: 11. Germline V gene sequence: CDR1 SGHDN, CDR2 FVKESK. The CDR3 loop spans 14 amino acids. The CDR3, as DNA: TGTGCCAGCAGTCGACAGGGTACCGTGGGTGGCTACACCTTC. Translated, it gives CASSRQGTVGGYTF.

The chain employs TRBV4-1 and TRBJ1-1; 10 nucleotides agree with TRBD1. The CDR3 spans 18 residues. V lost 3 bases, J lost 0 bases, and 10 bases stayed unmatched. In germline, CDR1 is MGHRA, CDR2 YSYEKL. CDR3: CASSQDPTGGKMNTEAFF. The CDR3 DNA sequence: TGCGCCAGCAGCCAGGACCCGACAGGGGGCAAAATGAACACTGAAGCTTTCTTT.

The CDR3 DNA is TGCAGCGTTGAAGTAAACGGAGCCTACGAGCAGTACTTC. Translated: CSVEVNGAYEQYF. This sequence joins TRBV29-1 and TRBJ2-7, with D uncertain. The germline V gene encodes CDR1 SQVTM and CDR2 ANQGSEA. V was pared by 1 base and J by 2 bases, with 9 bases between. CDR3 size: 13 residues.

This rearrangement joins TRBV28 to TRBJ2-7; 9 bases are shared with TRBD2. CDR1 is MDHEN, CDR2 SYDVKM, per germline. The CDR3 extends over 14 amino acids. The junction had 5 bases not matched to a gene; V was cut back by 2 bases and J by 6 bases. The CDR3 loop is CASSLVAGAREQYF. In DNA form, the CDR3 reads TGTGCCAGCAGTTTAGTAGCGGGAGCCCGCGAGCAGTACTTC.

A note on this clone: Other DNA sequences in the sample encode the same CDR3. The chain links TRBV5-1 to TRBJ2-5; D ambiguous. CDR1 is SGHRS, CDR2 YFSETQ, per germline. The V end lost 0 bases, the J end lost 2 bases, and 8 bases lay between the germline ends. This CDR3 is 14 amino acids long. CDR3 sequence: CASSLGGGQETQYF. CDR3 bases: TGCGCCAGCAGCTTGGGCGGCGGACAAGAGACCCAGTACTTC.

The chain carries TRBV10-3 and TRBJ2-5, with 9 positions matching TRBD2. This CDR3 has 14 residues. J was trimmed by 4 bases and V by 6 bases; bases with no gene match: 6. Germline V CDR1 and CDR2: ENHRY, SYGVKD. The CDR3 spells CAISRAGGGETQYF. The CDR3 coding sequence is TGTGCCATCAGCCGAGCGGGAGGCGGAGAGACCCAGTACTTC.

The chain joins TRBV15 to TRBJ1-1; D not certain. V lost 0 bases and J lost 2, with 16 bases in between. CDR3 length: 17 amino acids. Germline CDR1 is LNHNV and CDR2 is YYDKDF (reference sequence). The CDR3 protein is CATSRDGTRAPNTEAFF. The CDR3 bases are TGTGCCACCAGCAGAGATGGTACTCGCGCGCCCAACACTGAAGCTTTCTTT.

This chain uses TRBV29-1 with TRBJ2-3; 7 positions agree with TRBD2. The CDR3 totals 13 residues. The J segment lost 9 bases and the V segment lost 6 bases, leaving 12 bases of the junction unmatched. Germline assignment: CDR1 SQVTM and CDR2 ANQGSEA. The CDR3 nucleotides are TGCAGCGTGGGAGCGGGGCCGCAGGCAACGCAGTATTTT. As protein: CSVGAGPQATQYF.

The chain is built from TRBV6-1 and TRBJ1-2; perhaps TRBD1 as D (6 bases). Germline CDR1 and CDR2: MNHNS and SASEGT. Between the trimmed V and J ends, which lost 2 bases and 7 bases, there was a span of 23 bases. The CDR3 sequence is 17 residues long. CDR3 sequence: CASSETSGRGRSGGYTF. CDR3 sequence (DNA): TGTGCCAGCAGTGAAACGTCCGGCAGGGGAAGGTCCGGTGGCTACACCTTC.

The chain recombines TRBV5-6 with TRBJ1-3; no firm D call. With 4 bases removed from V and 7 bases from J, the gap between germline ends came to 12 bases. The CDR3 contains 13 residues. Germline values: CDR1 SGHDT, CDR2 YYEEEE. CDR3 sequence reads: CASSRVEWNTIYF. As DNA, the CDR3 is TGTGCCAGCAGCCGGGTCGAGTGGAACACCATATATTTT. The whole variable domain, remainder taken from reference TRBV5-6 and TRBJ1-3, is DAGVTQSPTHLIKTRGQQVTLRCSPKSGHDTVSWYQQALGQGPQFIFQYYEEEERQRGNFPDRFSGHQFPNYSSELNVNALLLGDSALYLCASSRVEWNTIYFGEGSWLTVV.

This chain uses TRBV5-4 with TRBJ2-7; the match to TRBD1 covers 9 bases. V gave up 3 bases and J gave up 5 bases; unmatched junction bases: 9. In germline, CDR1 is SGHNT, CDR2 YYREEE (reference sequence). The CDR3 length is 15 residues. CDR3 nucleotide sequence: TGTGCCAGCAGCTGGGGGGGACAGGGTCGGAACGAGCAGTACTTC. It yields the protein CASSWGGQGRNEQYF.

This clone was picked up a small number of times. Other DNA sequences in the sample encode the same CDR3. The chain is built from TRBV7-2 and TRBJ2-7; 7 nucleotides line up with TRBD2. V shed 5 bases and J 7 bases; nucleotides not matched to a gene: 5. The CDR3 extends over 12 amino acids. CDR1 SGHTA and CDR2 FQGNSA come from the germline V gene. CDR3 sequence reads: CASSPGGREQYF. For the CDR3, the DNA is TGTGCCAGCAGCCCCGGGGGGAGGGAGCAGTACTTC.